This entry is about one T cell receptor (beta chain). No antigen is known for it. Trimming took off 5 bases at V and 4 bases at J, with 11 bases between the two ends. This CDR3 has 14 residues. The germline V gene has CDR1 SEHNR and CDR2 FQNEAQ (reference sequence). The entry originates in a study of beta chain features in type 1 diabetes. Overall study results and limits: All four CD4+ subsets of Type 1 diabetes patients contained TCRB CDR3s that were moderately but significantly shorter. Patients with type 1 diabetes carried fewer insertions and had more deletions at their VDJ junctions. Cells that show high TCR expression could be over-represented by cDNA sequencing.

The whole isolated RNA underwent reverse transcription, so sequencing captured expressed TCRB transcripts. The method was immunoSEQ multiplex PCR; TCRdb's version includes in-frame clones alone and lacks a portion of them. The sample yields about 340,000 clones, around 9.3% seen once. The source material was central memory CD4+ T cells from blood. The rearrangement uses TRBV7-9 and TRBJ1-4; maybe TRBD1 (6 bases). The source is a man aged 25 to 45 with type 1 diabetes. CDR3 DNA: TGTGCCAGCAGCCCCGGACAGCGTAATGAAAAACTGTTTTTT. Protein: CASSPGQRNEKLFF.